This T cell receptor (beta chain) was recorded in a study of T cell responses to AZD1222 COVID-19 vaccine. Findings and limits, study-wide: The peak T cell response came first, and repertoires were sampled only after it. Among the donors, most were white British and more were female, and clonal diversity was possibly underestimated. Unmutated variant regions reportedly attract nearly half of all spike-specific TCRs. Across the whole spike, CD4 TCRs peaked at regions 160-218 and 743-854.

This CDR3 spans 16 amino acids. The germline V gene has CDR1 SGHTA and CDR2 FQGNSA. V was cut by 3 bases and J by 1 base, with 16 bases left in between. A remark on this clone: Its antigen is unknown.

Measured with immunoSEQ multiplex PCR; TCRdb has only the in-frame clones, and not every one. The table shows some 150,000 clones, with over 85% occurring only once. This clonotype was obtained from an adult in good health. Here the sequenced sample was peripheral blood, taken on day 0 of AZD1222 vaccination. This chain uses TRBV7-2 with TRBJ2-7; tentatively, D is TRBD1 (5 bases). The DNA of the CDR3 is TGTGCCAGCAGCTTCGGACATAGTCCCCAATCCTACGAGCAGTACTTC. It specifies CASSFGHSPQSYEQYF. Full variable domain (outside the CDR3, taken from reference TRBV7-2 and TRBJ2-7): GAGVSQSPSNKVTEKGKDVELRCDPISGHTALYWYRQSLGQGLEFLIYFQGNSAPDKSGLPSDRFSAERTGGSVSTLTIQRTQQEDSAVYLCASSFGHSPQSYEQYFGPGTRLTVT.